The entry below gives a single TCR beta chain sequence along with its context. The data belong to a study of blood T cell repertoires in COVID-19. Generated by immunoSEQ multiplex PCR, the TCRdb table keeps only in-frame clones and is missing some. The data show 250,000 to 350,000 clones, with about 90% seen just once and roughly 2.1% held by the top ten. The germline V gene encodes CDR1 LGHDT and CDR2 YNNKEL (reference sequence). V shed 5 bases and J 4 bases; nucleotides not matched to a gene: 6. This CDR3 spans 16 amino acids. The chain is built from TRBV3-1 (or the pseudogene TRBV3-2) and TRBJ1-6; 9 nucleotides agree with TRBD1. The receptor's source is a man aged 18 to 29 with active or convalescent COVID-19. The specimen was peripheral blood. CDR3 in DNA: TGTGCCAGCAGCTGGACAGGGGCCTCGTATAATTCACCCCTCCACTTT. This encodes CASSWTGASYNSPLHF.